These 16 T cell receptor beta chains originate from one sample sequenced in a study of blood T cell repertoires in COVID-19 (TCRdb year 2020). The method behind the library was the immunoSEQ multiplex PCR assay. This immuneACCESS table, as held by TCRdb, lists in-frame sequences with V and J called but not all clones. Of the missing ones, under half trace to an unresolved V gene in checked studies; the others have no known cause. Within this sample are under 85,000 clones, with around 80% of them counted one time only. The ten largest clones represent around 5% of the sample. The sample taken for sequencing was peripheral blood. The receptors derive from a man between 50 and 59 years old with active COVID-19.

The chain has TRBV10-1 and TRBJ2-3; D unresolved. This CDR3 contains 13 residues. Looked up from germline, CDR1 is WNHNN and CDR2 is SYGVQD (reference sequence). V was shortened by 0 bases and J by 8 bases, with 9 bases between the two germline ends. CDR3 DNA sequence: TGCGCCAGCAGTGAGTCCCTAGTTGGTACGCAGTATTTT. It is translated as CASSESLVGTQYF.

This clone was detected once. In DNA, the CDR3 is TGTGCCAGCAGCCCCCTCGGAATAGCGGGCTCCTACGAGCAGTACTTC. It encodes CASSPLGIAGSYEQYF. J is TRBJ2-7 and V is TRBV14; 7 bases fit TRBD2. Unmatched junction bases numbered 9, after V lost 4 bases and J lost 0 bases. Germline CDR1 and CDR2: SGHDN and FVKESK. This CDR3 is built from 16 residues. Drawing the rest from reference TRBV14 and TRBJ2-7, the complete variable domain is EAGVTQFPSHSVIEKGQTVTLRCDPISGHDNLYWYRRVMGKEIKFLLHFVKESKQDESGMPNNRFLAERTGGTYSTLKVQPAELEDSGVYFCASSPLGIAGSYEQYFGPGTRLTVT.

This rearrangement joins TRBV7-9 to TRBJ1-1, with unresolved D. Germline loops: CDR1 SEHNR, CDR2 FQNEAQ (reference sequence). The CDR3 is 13 residues long. V shed 0 bases and J shed 5 bases, with 7 bases lying between them. Written as DNA, the CDR3 is TGTGCCAGCAGCTTAGCGCTCGGGACTGAAGCTTTCTTT. It translates to CASSLALGTEAFF.

This sequence joins TRBV6-1 and TRBJ2-7; no firm D call. V was shortened by 3 bases and J by 3 bases, with 6 bases between the two germline ends. Germline V gene sequence: CDR1 MNHNS, CDR2 SASEGT. This CDR3 contains 12 residues. CDR3 DNA sequence: TGTGCCAGCAGTGATTACGGCTACGAGCAGTACTTC. It codes for CASSDYGYEQYF.

This sequence joins TRBV5-6 and TRBJ1-2, with 10 bases lining up with TRBD1. The J segment lost 8 bases and the V segment lost 2 bases, leaving 9 bases of the junction unmatched. There are 15 residues in the CDR3. CDR1 is SGHDT, CDR2 YYEEEE, per germline. The CDR3 DNA reads as TGTGCCAGCAGCTTATTAGCGGGACAGGGGAACGGCTACACCTTC. Translating it yields CASSLLAGQGNGYTF.

The J gene is TRBJ2-7, the V gene TRBV27, with D possibly being TRBD2 (6 bases). Trimming removed 3 bases from V and 2 bases from J, with 11 bases in between. The CDR3 extends over 14 amino acids. Per the germline V gene, CDR1 is MNHEY and CDR2 is SMNVEV (reference sequence). The CDR3 loop is CASSLAEGTYEQYF. The CDR3 DNA sequence: TGTGCCAGCAGTTTGGCGGAGGGTACCTACGAGCAGTACTTC.

CDR3: CASSYSIWRGTEAFF. DNA for the CDR3: TGTGCCAGCAGTTACTCGATTTGGCGGGGCACTGAAGCTTTCTTT. This chain connects TRBV6-2 or TRBV6-3 to TRBJ1-1; no clear D. This CDR3 has 15 amino acids. Deletions cut 0 bases from V and 4 bases from J, with 12 bases between. Germline-derived CDR1 and CDR2 are MNHEY and SVGEGT.

This chain joins TRBV27 and TRBJ1-2; 8 bases fit TRBD1. The germline gives CDR1 MNHEY, CDR2 SMNVEV (reference sequence). V dropped 5 bases and J dropped 4; count of bases not matched to a gene: 12. CDR3 length equals 16 residues. CDR3 sequence: CASSPRRTGLGYGYTF. The CDR3, as DNA: TGTGCCAGCAGTCCCAGACGGACAGGGTTGGGCTATGGCTACACCTTC.

This clone came up once. The sample contains more than one DNA sequence encoding this CDR3. The rearrangement uses TRBV5-1 and TRBJ2-5; TRBD1 might be the D (6 bases). V dropped 3 bases and J dropped 3 bases, with 12 bases sitting between them. This CDR3 is built from 14 residues. The germline CDR1 and CDR2 sequences are SGHRS and YFSETQ. DNA for the CDR3: TGCGCCAGCAGCTCAGATCCAGGGGAAGAGACCCAGTACTTC. This sequence encodes CASSSDPGEETQYF.

This clone came up a few times. This chain joins TRBV4-2 and TRBJ2-1, with 12 bases lining up with TRBD2. V lost 1 base, J lost 6 bases, and 4 bases stayed unmatched. CDR3 length equals 16 residues. CDR1 is LGHNA, CDR2 YNFKEQ, per germline. CDR3 in amino acids: CASSQAASGGANEQFF. The DNA of the CDR3 is TGTGCCAGCAGCCAAGCGGCTAGCGGGGGGGCCAATGAGCAGTTCTTC.

V is TRBV29-1 and J is TRBJ1-2, with D possibly matching TRBD1 (5 bases). The CDR3 runs 10 residues. V dropped 6 bases and J dropped 8 bases, with 10 bases sitting between them. CDR1 and CDR2 (germline): SQVTM, ANQGSEA. The CDR3 loop is CSVDSGGYTF. DNA of the CDR3: TGCAGCGTGGATTCAGGGGGCTACACCTTC. Full variable domain (outside the CDR3, taken from reference TRBV29-1 and TRBJ1-2): SAVISQKPSRDICQRGTSLTIQCQVDSQVTMMFWYRQQPGQSLTLIATANQGSEATYESGFVIDKFPISRPNLTFSTLTVSNMSPEDSSIYLCSVDSGGYTFGSGTRLTVV.

The chain employs TRBV3-1 (or the pseudogene TRBV3-2) and TRBJ2-7, with TRBD1 matching 9 bases. The CDR3 covers 15 residues. In germline, CDR1 is LGHDT, CDR2 YNNKEL (reference sequence). The V gene end was trimmed by 6 bases and the J gene end by 2 bases; junction bases not matched to a gene: 8. The CDR3 region is CASSRRDRAPYEQYF. DNA of the CDR3: TGTGCCAGCAGTCGGAGGGACAGGGCCCCCTACGAGCAGTACTTC.

The rearrangement joins TRBV19 to TRBJ1-1; D is unresolved. From germline, CDR1 is LNHDA and CDR2 SQIVND (reference sequence). V lost 3 bases and J lost 2, with 7 bases in between. The CDR3 sequence is 13 residues long. The CDR3 bases are TGTGCCAGTAGTATGATGGGCAACACTGAAGCTTTCTTT. Protein: CASSMMGNTEAFF.

This chain connects TRBV4-2 to TRBJ2-7; TRBD2 matches 7 bases. Germline V lookup: CDR1 LGHNA, CDR2 YNFKEQ. After removal of 1 base from V and 2 bases from J, the junction contained 2 bases not matched to a gene. This CDR3 contains 14 residues. The CDR3 DNA is TGTGCCAGCAGCCAAGCTAGCGGAACCTACGAGCAGTACTTC. It is translated as CASSQASGTYEQYF.

The V call is TRBV2, the J call TRBJ1-6; maybe TRBD1 (5 bases). This CDR3 contains 13 residues. Germline V gene sequence: CDR1 SNHLY, CDR2 FYNNEI. V lost 3 bases, J lost 6 bases, and 6 bases lay in between. CDR3 in amino acids: CASSDRANSPLHF. The CDR3 DNA is TGTGCCAGCAGTGACAGGGCTAATTCACCCCTCCACTTT.

This rearrangement joins TRBV30 to TRBJ1-5; D is perhaps TRBD1 (5 bases). V gave up 0 bases and J gave up 6 bases, with 9 bases separating them. Germline V gene sequence: CDR1 GTSNPN, CDR2 SVGIG (reference sequence). The CDR3 extends over 13 amino acids. As DNA, the CDR3 is TGTGCCTGGAGTGTACAGGATGCTCAGCCCCAGCATTTT. Its translation: CAWSVQDAQPQHF.